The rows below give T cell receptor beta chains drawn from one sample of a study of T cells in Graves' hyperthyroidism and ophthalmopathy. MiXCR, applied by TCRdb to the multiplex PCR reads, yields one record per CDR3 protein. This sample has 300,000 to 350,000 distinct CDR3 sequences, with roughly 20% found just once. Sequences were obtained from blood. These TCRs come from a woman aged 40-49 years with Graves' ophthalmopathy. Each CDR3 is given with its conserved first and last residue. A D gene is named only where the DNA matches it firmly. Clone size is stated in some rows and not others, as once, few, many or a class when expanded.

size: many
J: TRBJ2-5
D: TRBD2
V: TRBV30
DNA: TGTGCCTGGAGTGGGACTAGCGGTCCGACCCAGTACTTC
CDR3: CAWSGTSGPTQYF

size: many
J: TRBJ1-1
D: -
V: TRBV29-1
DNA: TGCAGCGTTGGAGGGATTACTGAAGCTTTCTTT
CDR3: CSVGGITEAFF

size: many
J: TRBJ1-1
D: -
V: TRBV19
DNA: TGTGCCAGTAGGTGGGTTTTACGAACTGAAGCTTTCTTT
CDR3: CASRWVLRTEAFF

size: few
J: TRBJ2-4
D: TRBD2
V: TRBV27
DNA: TGTGCCAGCAGTGGGGGGGTTGGGGAGTACTTC
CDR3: CASSGGVGEYF

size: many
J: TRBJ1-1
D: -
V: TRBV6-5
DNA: TGTGCCAGCCTCGGGAGAGGGGCGAACACTGAAGCTTTCTTT
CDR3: CASLGRGANTEAFF

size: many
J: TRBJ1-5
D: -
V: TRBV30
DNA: TGTGCCTGGAGTGTAGACGGCGTTAAAGGTCCCCAGCATTTT
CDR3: CAWSVDGVKGPQHF

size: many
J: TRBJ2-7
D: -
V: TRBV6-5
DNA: TGTGCCAGCAGTAGAGGGGTCGGCAACGAGCAGTACTTC
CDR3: CASSRGVGNEQYF

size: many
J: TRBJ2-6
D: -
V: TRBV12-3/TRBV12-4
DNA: TGTGCCAGCAGTTTTGGGCCGACCCGGTACTCTGGGGCCAACGTCCTGACTTTC
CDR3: CASSFGPTRYSGANVLTF

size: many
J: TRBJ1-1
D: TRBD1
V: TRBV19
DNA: TGTGCCAGTAGTAAGGGGGACAGGGGGCGAGGCACTGAAGCTTTCTTT
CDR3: CASSKGDRGRGTEAFF

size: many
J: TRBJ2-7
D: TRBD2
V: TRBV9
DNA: TGTGCCAGCACAGCCGGGACTAACCCCTACGAGCAGTACTTC
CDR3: CASTAGTNPYEQYF

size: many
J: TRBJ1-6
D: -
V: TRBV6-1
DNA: TGTGCCAGCAGTCCGGACAGTTATAATTCACCCCTCCACTTT
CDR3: CASSPDSYNSPLHF

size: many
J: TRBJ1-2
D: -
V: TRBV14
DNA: TGTGCCAGCAGCCTGGGGACCAGCTACACCTTC
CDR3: CASSLGTSYTF

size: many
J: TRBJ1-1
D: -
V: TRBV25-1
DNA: TGTGCCAGCAGTGAATGGGGGAGTGTGGGCACTGAAGCTTTCTTT
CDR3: CASSEWGSVGTEAFF

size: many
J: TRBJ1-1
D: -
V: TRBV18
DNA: TGTGCCAGCTCACCAAGCGGGGAAGCTGAAGCTTTCTTT
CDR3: CASSPSGEAEAFF

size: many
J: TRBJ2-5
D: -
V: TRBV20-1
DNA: TGCAGTGCTAGTAGGCCGGATGGGACCCAGTACTTC
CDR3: CSASRPDGTQYF

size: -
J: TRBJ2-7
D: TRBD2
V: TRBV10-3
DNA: TGTGTCGTAAGGACTAGCAACCCCTACGAGCAGTACTTC
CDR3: CVVRTSNPYEQYF

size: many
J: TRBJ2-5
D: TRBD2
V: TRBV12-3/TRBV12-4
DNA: TGTGCCAGCAGTTTCATAGCGGGAGGGCGGAAGACCCAGTACTTC
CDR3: CASSFIAGGRKTQYF

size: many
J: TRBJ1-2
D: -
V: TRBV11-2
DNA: TGTGCCAGCAGCCCCGGCCCCCCTGGCTACACCTTC
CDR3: CASSPGPPGYTF

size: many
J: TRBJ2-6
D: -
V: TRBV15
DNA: TGTGCCACCAGCAGAGACGACTCTGGGGCCAACGTCCTGACTTTC
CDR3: CATSRDDSGANVLTF

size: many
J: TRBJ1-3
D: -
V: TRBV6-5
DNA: TGTGCCAGCACAGTCGACAGCTCTGGAAACACCATATATTTT
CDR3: CASTVDSSGNTIYF

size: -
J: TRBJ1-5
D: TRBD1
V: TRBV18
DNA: TGTGCCAGCTCCCCCCTCCGTGACAGGGGGCGAGATAGCAATCAGCCCCAGCATTTT
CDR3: CASSPLRDRGRDSNQPQHF

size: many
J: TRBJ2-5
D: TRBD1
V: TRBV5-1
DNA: TGCGCCAGCAGCGTGACAGGGGGCATGGAGACCCAGTACTTC
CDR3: CASSVTGGMETQYF

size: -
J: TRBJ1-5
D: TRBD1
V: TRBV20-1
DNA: TGCAGTGCTAGAGGCAGGGGGCTGGATCAGCCCCAGCATTTT
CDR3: CSARGRGLDQPQHF

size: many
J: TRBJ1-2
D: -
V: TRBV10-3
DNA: TGTGCCATCACAGGGGTCGCGGGTCATGGCTACACCTTC
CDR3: CAITGVAGHGYTF

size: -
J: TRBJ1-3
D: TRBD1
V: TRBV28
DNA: TGTGCCAGCAGTCCTTCGACAGGGACGGGTGGAAACACCATATATTTT
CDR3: CASSPSTGTGGNTIYF

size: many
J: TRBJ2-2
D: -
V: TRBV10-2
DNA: TGCGCCAGCATGGGGGCTAGCAGTACCGGGGAGCTGTTTTTT
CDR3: CASMGASSTGELFF